The 31 T cell receptor beta chains reported below all come from one sample, sequenced in a study of a mutant IDH1 vaccine in newly diagnosed glioma. Time point denoted: baseline, week 1 (first vaccination visit). Treatment described: pre-vaccination baseline after standard-of-care therapy. Sequencing was performed with immunoSEQ multiplex PCR; in TCRdb, only in-frame clones are kept and a portion is missing. The sample carries about 59,000 clones, about nine tenths recorded once. The source was PBMCs, collected from a glioma patient treated with radiotherapy, temozolomide or both. These TCRs come from a man aged 50 to 59 with glioma.

The V gene is TRBV5-6, the J gene TRBJ2-1, with D perhaps TRBD1 (5 bases). Trimming took off 1 base at V and 6 bases at J, with 11 bases between the two ends. Germline V gene data show CDR1 as SGHDT and CDR2 as YYEEEE. CDR3 length: 14 amino acids. The CDR3 DNA reads TGTGCCAGCAGCTTGCTAGGGGCCGGCAATGAGCAGTTCTTC. Its translation: CASSLLGAGNEQFF.

The chain employs TRBV11-1 and TRBJ2-3; tentatively, D is TRBD1 or TRBD2 (5 bases each). Per the germline V gene, CDR1 is SGHAT and CDR2 is FQDESV (reference sequence). The CDR3 is made up of 19 amino acids. V lost 1 base, J lost 5 bases, and 25 bases lay in between. The CDR3: CASSLVASVRGWGLDTQYF. The DNA for the CDR3 is TGTGCCAGCAGCTTAGTAGCGTCAGTCCGGGGATGGGGCCTAGATACGCAGTATTTT.

This clone has just one count. The chain has TRBV18 and TRBJ2-5; the match to TRBD2 covers 10 bases. The CDR3 has 16 amino acids. Trimming at V came to 5 bases and at J to 5 bases, leaving 11 bases not matched to a gene. Germline values: CDR1 KGHSH, CDR2 LQKENI. CDR3 residues: CASSATGTSVYETQYF. CDR3 DNA: TGTGCCAGCTCAGCAACCGGGACTAGCGTCTACGAGACCCAGTACTTC.

The V call is TRBV11-3, the J call TRBJ2-7; TRBD1 agrees at 7 bases. The CDR3 covers 13 residues. Germline CDR1 reads SGHNT; CDR2 reads YENEEA. V dropped 2 bases and J dropped 9; count of bases not matched to a gene: 7. CDR3 coding DNA: TGTGCCAGCAGCTTAACAACAGGGGCATGGCAGTACTTC. Translation: CASSLTTGAWQYF. The whole variable domain, remainder taken from reference TRBV11-3 and TRBJ2-7, is EAGVVQSPRYKIIEKKQPVAFWCNPISGHNTLYWYLQNLGQGPELLIRYENEEAVDDSQLPKDRFSAERLKGVDSTLKIQPAELGDSAVYLCASSLTTGAWQYFGPGTRLTVT.

CDR3 sequence: CAWATPLGHLYEQYF. The CDR3, as DNA: TGTGCCTGGGCCACACCGTTGGGACACTTATACGAGCAGTACTTC. This chain links TRBV30 with TRBJ2-5; TRBD1 is a possible D gene (6 bases). The J call may be incorrect, as the DNA end agrees better with TRBJ2-7. Germline V gives CDR1 GTSNPN, CDR2 SVGIG (reference sequence). The CDR3 has 15 residues.

This clone appeared a single time. The CDR3 sequence: CASSVEDRYNEQFF. The CDR3 DNA reads as TGTGCCAGCAGCGTAGAGGACAGATACAATGAGCAGTTCTTC. The V call is TRBV9, the J call TRBJ2-1; maybe TRBD1 (6 bases). The germline V and J ends were trimmed by 0 bases and 4 bases, with 8 bases remaining between them. This CDR3 has 14 amino acids. Germline V CDR1 and CDR2: SGDLS, YYNGEE.

The rearrangement uses TRBV29-1 and TRBJ1-6, with D possibly matching TRBD1 (5 bases). Germline values: CDR1 SQVTM, CDR2 ANQGSEA. V was clipped by 4 bases and J by 7 bases, with 11 bases between them. This CDR3 comprises 13 residues. The CDR3 protein is CSVGSGLNSPLHF. The CDR3 DNA follows: TGCAGCGTTGGTTCAGGGCTGAATTCACCCCTCCACTTT.

The V and J genes are TRBV5-1 and TRBJ2-3; D perhaps matches TRBD2 (6 bases). The CDR3 has 15 residues. The V and J ends lost 0 bases and 0 bases respectively, with 8 bases between them. Per the germline V gene, CDR1 is SGHRS and CDR2 is YFSETQ. DNA of the CDR3: TGCGCCAGCAGCTTGGTTGGGACTAGCACAGATACGCAGTATTTT. Amino acids: CASSLVGTSTDTQYF.

J is TRBJ1-1 and V is TRBV12-5; D unresolved. Germline CDR1 reads LGHNT; CDR2 reads FRNRAP. The CDR3 has 15 residues. Deletions cut 2 bases from V and 1 base from J, with 11 bases between. The CDR3 reads CASGLSLSGNTEAFF. Here the CDR3 DNA reads TGTGCTAGTGGTTTGTCGTTGAGCGGGAACACTGAAGCTTTCTTT.

The chain recombines TRBV5-4 with TRBJ1-4; no reliable D call. Trimming pared 0 bases from V and 0 bases from J, leaving 6 bases between. Germline CDR1 reads SGHNT; CDR2 reads YYREEE (reference sequence). The CDR3 totals 15 residues. CDR3 sequence (DNA): TGTGCCAGCAGCTTGGCCGGGACAACTAATGAAAAACTGTTTTTT. Translated: CASSLAGTTNEKLFF.

This clone was found a few times. The V call is TRBV9, the J call TRBJ2-5, with TRBD2 identical over 16 bases. The CDR3 length is 17 residues. With 2 bases clipped from V and 5 bases from J, the junction kept 6 bases outside the gene matches. The germline CDR1 and CDR2 sequences are SGDLS and YYNGEE. This CDR3 is CASSVGTSGGAAETQYF. The CDR3 DNA follows: TGTGCCAGCAGCGTCGGGACTAGCGGGGGGGCCGCGGAGACCCAGTACTTC.

The rearrangement joins TRBV2 to TRBJ2-5; no clear D gene. The J call is in doubt because the DNA end fits TRBJ2-7 better. Germline CDR1 is SNHLY and CDR2 is FYNNEI. The CDR3 loop spans 12 amino acids. CDR3 sequence reads: CASNRALDEQYF. The CDR3 DNA sequence: TGTGCCAGCAATCGGGCGTTGGACGAGCAGTACTTC.

The CDR3 is CAKEGSYNSPLHF. CDR3 DNA sequence: TGTGCCAAAGAGGGCTCCTATAATTCACCCCTCCACTTT. The chain joins TRBV7-3 to TRBJ1-6; D is unresolved. This CDR3 has 13 residues. The ends were cut back, 10 bases at V and 0 bases at J, with 7 bases in the middle. Looked up from germline, CDR1 is SGHTA and CDR2 is FQGTGA.

CDR3 bases: TGTGCCAGCAGCTTGGGGGGGACTACGGGAAACACCATATATTTT. Translating it yields CASSLGGTTGNTIYF. The chain carries TRBV5-4 and TRBJ1-3, with TRBD1 as a possible D gene (5 bases). This CDR3 has 15 residues. Germline loops: CDR1 SGHNT, CDR2 YYREEE (reference sequence). V was cut by 0 bases and J by 4 bases, with 11 bases left in between. The entire variable domain, with the rest obtained from reference TRBV5-4 and TRBJ1-3, is as follows: ETGVTQSPTHLIKTRGQQVTLRCSSQSGHNTVSWYQQALGQGPQFIFQYYREEENGRGNFPPRFSGLQFPNYSSELNVNALELDDSALYLCASSLGGTTGNTIYFGEGSWLTVV.

The chain is built from TRBV19 and TRBJ1-3; a possible D gene is TRBD1 (5 bases). V lost 8 bases to trimming and J lost 9 bases, with 11 bases between them. The CDR3 has 11 amino acids. In germline, CDR1 is LNHDA, CDR2 SQIVND (reference sequence). CDR3 coding DNA: TGTGCCAGTCGGGACTTCGGCACCATATATTTT. Its translation is CASRDFGTIYF.

This clone has only a few counts. The rearrangement uses TRBV29-1 and TRBJ2-6; 9 bases map to TRBD1. The CDR3 is 18 residues long. From germline, CDR1 is SQVTM and CDR2 ANQGSEA. The V segment lost 0 bases and the J segment 3 bases; nucleotides outside the gene matches: 9. CDR3 sequence (DNA): TGCAGCGTTGAAGAGGATCACAGGGGGCGCATTGGGGCCAACGTCCTGACTTTC. Translation gives CSVEEDHRGRIGANVLTF. Full variable domain (missing parts from reference TRBV29-1 and TRBJ2-6): SAVISQKPSRDICQRGTSLTIQCQVDSQVTMMFWYRQQPGQSLTLIATANQGSEATYESGFVIDKFPISRPNLTFSTLTVSNMSPEDSSIYLCSVEEDHRGRIGANVLTFGAGSRLTVL.

This clone was counted a single time. J is TRBJ2-5 and V is TRBV27, with D possibly matching TRBD2 (5 bases). The CDR3 has 15 residues. CDR1 and CDR2 (germline): MNHEY, SMNVEV (reference sequence). V was shortened by 6 bases and J by 1 base, with 15 bases between the two germline ends. DNA for the CDR3: TGTGCCAGCAGGCGGGCGGTGGGCAGCCAAGAGACCCAGTACTTC. This sequence encodes CASRRAVGSQETQYF.

The table lists this clone with a few counts. This chain links TRBV7-2 with TRBJ2-1; 8 nucleotides align to TRBD2. The CDR3 is made up of 13 amino acids. From germline, CDR1 is SGHTA and CDR2 FQGNSA. The J segment lost 8 bases and the V segment lost 9 bases, leaving 9 bases of the junction unmatched. Here the CDR3 DNA reads TGTGCCAGTAGGCGGGCAGCGGGAGATGAGCAGTTCTTC. It yields the protein CASRRAAGDEQFF. Full variable domain (rest looked up from reference TRBV7-2 and TRBJ2-1): GAGVSQSPSNKVTEKGKDVELRCDPISGHTALYWYRQSLGQGLEFLIYFQGNSAPDKSGLPSDRFSAERTGGSVSTLTIQRTQQEDSAVYLCASRRAAGDEQFFGPGTRLTVL.

This chain links TRBV7-8 with TRBJ1-2; no clear D. Trimming shortened V by 2 bases and J by 2 bases, and 9 bases separated the two germline ends. This CDR3 region has 14 residues. Looked up from germline, CDR1 is SGHVS and CDR2 is FQNEAQ. CDR3 residues: CASSLLAGNYGYTF. CDR3 bases: TGTGCCAGCAGCTTATTGGCGGGCAACTATGGCTACACCTTC.

The chain joins TRBV5-6 to TRBJ2-7, with D uncertain. In germline, CDR1 is SGHDT, CDR2 YYEEEE. Trimming removed 5 bases at V and 4 bases at J, with 10 bases between. This CDR3 region has 12 residues. CDR3 in DNA: TGTGCCAGCAGGGGCCAAGAATACGAGCAGTACTTC. Amino acids: CASRGQEYEQYF.

The chain carries TRBV19 and TRBJ2-3; perhaps TRBD2 as D (5 bases). The germline V gene has CDR1 LNHDA and CDR2 SQIVND (reference sequence). There are 16 residues in the CDR3. Trimming shortened V by 3 bases and J by 2 bases, and 15 bases separated the two germline ends. The CDR3, as DNA: TGTGCCAGTAGTATTGAGGGATCCGCCCTCACAGATACGCAGTATTTT. It encodes CASSIEGSALTDTQYF.

This chain links TRBV6-1 with TRBJ2-7; 9 bases line up with TRBD2. The CDR3 loop spans 14 amino acids. The germline V gene encodes CDR1 MNHNS and CDR2 SASEGT. The trim removed 5 bases at V and 5 bases at J, leaving 7 bases unmatched. For the CDR3, the DNA is TGTGCCAGCAGTATTAGCGGGAGAGGAGACGAGCAGTACTTC. It translates to CASSISGRGDEQYF.

V is TRBV7-2 and J is TRBJ2-1, with a tentative D call TRBD2 (6 bases). V lost 1 base and J lost 1, with 8 bases in between. The CDR3 covers 15 residues. Germline V gene sequence: CDR1 SGHTA, CDR2 FQGNSA. The CDR3 nucleotides read TGTGCCAGCAGCTTAGTAGCGGTATCCTACAATGAGCAGTTCTTC. This sequence encodes CASSLVAVSYNEQFF.

CDR3 protein: CASSQERGQGDTGELFF. Here the CDR3 DNA reads TGCGCCAGCAGCCAAGAACGGGGACAGGGGGATACCGGGGAGCTGTTTTTT. V is TRBV4-1 and J is TRBJ2-2; 11 nucleotides match TRBD1. After removal of 0 bases from V and 5 bases from J, the junction contained 5 bases not matched to a gene. The V gene's germline CDR1 is MGHRA and CDR2 YSYEKL. The CDR3 sequence is 17 residues long.

The J gene is TRBJ2-7, the V gene TRBV9; 10 bases are a match to TRBD1. The CDR3 consists of 15 residues. Germline values: CDR1 SGDLS, CDR2 YYNGEE. With V trimmed by 4 bases and J by 2 bases, 6 bases remained unmatched. For the CDR3, the DNA is TGTGCCAGCAGCTCTCGGACAGGGGGAACCTACGAGCAGTACTTC. Its translation is CASSSRTGGTYEQYF. Looking up the rest from reference TRBV9 and TRBJ2-7 gives the full variable domain: DSGVTQTPKHLITATGQRVTLRCSPRSGDLSVYWYQQSLDQGLQFLIQYYNGEERAKGNILERFSAQQFPDLHSELNLSSLELGDSALYFCASSSRTGGTYEQYFGPGTRLTVT.

This clone has only one observation. The CDR3 protein is CASSIKTSGTGELFF. The CDR3 DNA follows: TGTGCCAGCAGTATTAAGACTAGCGGGACGGGGGAGCTGTTTTTT. The J gene is TRBJ2-2, the V gene TRBV6-1, with TRBD2 matching 11 bases. The CDR3 is 15 residues long. The V gene's germline CDR1 is MNHNS and CDR2 SASEGT. V lost 5 bases and J lost 8; bases outside the gene matches: 7.

The CDR3 DNA reads as TGCGCCAGCAGGGTTCTAGGTGGCGAGCAGTACTTC. Protein: CASRVLGGEQYF. The chain carries TRBV10-2 and TRBJ2-7; the D is unclear. Deletions cut 6 bases from V and 6 bases from J, with 12 bases between. The CDR3 sequence is 12 residues long. Germline CDR1 is WSHSY and CDR2 is SAAADI.

This clone was seen more than once but under ten times. V gene TRBV15 combines with J gene TRBJ1-5, with a possible D match to TRBD1 (5 bases). There are 15 residues in the CDR3. Trimming stripped 1 base from V and 1 base from J, with 8 bases between. Germline CDR1 is LNHNV and CDR2 is YYDKDF (reference sequence). The CDR3 coding sequence is TGTGCCACCAGCAGAGGGGGCGGGAGCAATCAGCCCCAGCATTTT. Translation: CATSRGGGSNQPQHF.

V gene TRBV2 combines with J gene TRBJ2-5; tentatively, D is TRBD1 (10 bases). This CDR3 is 17 amino acids long. Germline lookup yields CDR1 SNHLY and CDR2 FYNNEI. Trimming stripped 8 bases from V and 10 bases from J, with 32 bases between. The CDR3 loop is CASFTGTGVAGREGQYF. The CDR3 coding sequence is TGTGCCAGCTTCACCGGGACAGGGGTAGCGGGGCGGGAGGGCCAGTACTTC.

CDR3 region: CASRSQGAWGETQYF. Here the CDR3 DNA reads TGTGCCAGCAGAAGCCAGGGGGCATGGGGAGAGACCCAGTACTTC. The chain is built from TRBV28 and TRBJ2-5; 8 bases line up with TRBD1. V lost 6 bases and J lost 4; bases outside the gene matches: 10. The CDR3 consists of 15 residues. Germline-derived CDR1 and CDR2 are MDHEN and SYDVKM.

The chain uses TRBV18 and TRBJ2-5; D possibly corresponds to TRBD2 (6 bases). CDR3 size: 16 residues. Germline CDR1 KGHSH, CDR2 LQKENI. V dropped 3 bases and J dropped 5 bases, with 19 bases sitting between them. The CDR3 nucleotides read TGTGCCAGCTCACCGGGACTCTTAGTTGTTGAGGAGACCCAGTACTTC. This gives the protein CASSPGLLVVEETQYF.